These 25 T cell receptor beta chains share one sample of origin, sequenced in a study of T cells expressing NK-cell markers (dated by TCRdb to the early 2020s). The library was made by 5' RACE. For sequencing, an Illumina HiSeq 2000 was employed. TCRdb reprocessed the reads and provides one entry for every CDR3 protein sequence; no DNA is given. The table of this sample itemizes roughly 350,000 distinct CDR3 sequences. The top ten hold around 5% of the sample. The sample consisted of blood T cells: a sorted CD56 or NKG2C T cell subset, CD4+ or CD8+ T cells, or bulk PBMC T cells (not recorded which). The origin of the receptors is a man aged 18 to 69 in good health.

The chain carries TRBV6-1 and TRBJ1-2; checking the TCRdb D call of TRBD1 is not possible without DNA. Looked up from germline, CDR1 is MNHNS and CDR2 is SASEGT. The CDR3 sequence is 12 residues long. CDR3 sequence reads: CASTGSYYGYTF.

The chain recombines TRBV12-3 or TRBV12-4 with TRBJ1-5. The CDR3 extends over 15 amino acids. The CDR3 sequence is CASSSAGLRNQPQHF.

The V gene is TRBV28, the J gene TRBJ1-2. Germline-derived CDR1 and CDR2 are MDHEN and SYDVKM. The CDR3 is 14 residues long. CDR3: CASSSYYWAHGYTF.

The chain has TRBV29-1 and TRBJ2-7; TCRdb reports TRBD2, a call that lacks DNA to check it against. Germline CDR1 reads SQVTM; CDR2 reads ANQGSEA. This CDR3 has 12 residues. The CDR3 sequence is CSVRGLAGEQYF.

The rearrangement uses TRBV20-1 and TRBJ1-2; with no DNA, the TCRdb D assignment of TRBD1 cannot be verified. The germline V gene encodes CDR1 DFQATT and CDR2 SNEGSKA (reference sequence). The CDR3 is made up of 16 amino acids. CDR3 amino acids: CSARGTGPEGNYGYTF.

The CDR3 reads CASSFAPGGWYYGYTF. This sequence joins TRBV5-1 and TRBJ1-2; TCRdb picks TRBD1, but there is no DNA to check that call. Germline V gene data show CDR1 as SGHRS and CDR2 as YFSETQ. The CDR3 sequence is 16 residues long.

J is TRBJ1-2 and V is TRBV4-2; the D call from TCRdb, TRBD1, cannot be confirmed without DNA. CDR1 LGHNA and CDR2 YNFKEQ come from the germline V gene. CDR3 length equals 16 residues. CDR3 region: CASSQALGTVGLGYTF.

The rearrangement joins TRBV6-5 to TRBJ2-7. The CDR3 runs 12 residues. Germline V gene lookup returns CDR1 MNHEY and CDR2 SVGAGI. CDR3 sequence reads: CASSSHARMQYF.

The chain uses TRBV29-1 and TRBJ2-5; TCRdb's D call, TRBD1, is unchecked because there is no DNA. This CDR3 spans 15 amino acids. CDR1 SQVTM and CDR2 ANQGSEA come from the germline V gene. The CDR3 is CSVEDWGQGSETQYF.

The CDR3: CASSLGRAGTVDTQYF. The chain combines TRBV7-9 with TRBJ2-3; TCRdb returns TRBD2, unconfirmable since there is no DNA. The CDR3 spans 16 residues. Germline assignment: CDR1 SEHNR and CDR2 FQNEAQ (reference sequence).

The chain joins TRBV4-2 to TRBJ2-7; as DNA is missing, the TRBD1 call by TCRdb cannot be tested. Germline V lookup: CDR1 LGHNA, CDR2 YNFKEQ. CDR3 size: 17 residues. CDR3 loop: CASSHLVAGGSSYEQYF.

The genes are TRBV2 and TRBJ1-6; TCRdb indicates TRBD1, and absent DNA this call remains unverified. The germline V gene encodes CDR1 SNHLY and CDR2 FYNNEI. The CDR3 consists of 13 residues. CDR3 loop: CASRGQGKSPLHF.

This chain links TRBV6-2 or TRBV6-3 with TRBJ2-1; the D call of TRBD1 rests on TCRdb alone, since no DNA is present to check it. The CDR3 sequence is 14 residues long. The germline gives CDR1 MNHEY, CDR2 SVGEGT. The CDR3 spells CASRRNRGYNEQFF.

The V gene is TRBV30, the J gene TRBJ1-1; TCRdb picks TRBD1, but there is no DNA to check that call. The CDR3 covers 13 residues. Germline loops: CDR1 GTSNPN, CDR2 SVGIG (reference sequence). CDR3 in amino acids: CACVQGRNTEAFF.

The V call is TRBV3-1, the J call TRBJ2-2; the D call of TRBD1 rests on TCRdb alone, since no DNA is present to check it. Germline loops: CDR1 LGHDT, CDR2 YNNKEL (reference sequence). The CDR3 is made up of 15 amino acids. The CDR3 reads CASSQDRGRAGELFF.

This sequence joins TRBV30 and TRBJ2-2. The germline gives CDR1 GTSNPN, CDR2 SVGIG (reference sequence). The CDR3 loop spans 17 amino acids. The CDR3 loop reads CAWSVPRSRMNTGELFF.

The J gene is TRBJ2-3, the V gene TRBV18; the TRBD2 assignment by TCRdb is unverifiable without DNA. The CDR3 is 16 residues long. Germline CDR1 KGHSH, CDR2 LQKENI. This CDR3 is CASSPSGRTYTDTQYF. The whole variable domain, remainder taken from reference TRBV18 and TRBJ2-3, is NAGVMQNPRHLVRRRGQEARLRCSPMKGHSHVYWYRQLPEEGLKFMVYLQKENIIDESGMPKERFSAEFPKEGPSILRIQQVVRGDSAAYFCASSPSGRTYTDTQYFGPGTRLTVL.

The rearrangement joins TRBV4-2 to TRBJ2-3; lacking DNA, the TRBD2 call made by TCRdb goes unchecked. Germline V gene lookup returns CDR1 LGHNA and CDR2 YNFKEQ. This CDR3 is 16 amino acids long. The CDR3 sequence is CASSQEKRGVGDTQYF.

The genes are TRBV5-1 and TRBJ2-7; as DNA is missing, the TRBD1 call by TCRdb cannot be tested. Germline loops: CDR1 SGHRS, CDR2 YFSETQ. The CDR3 loop spans 15 amino acids. The CDR3 here is CASSLGIRDNYEQYF. The variable domain in full, with the rest retrieved from reference TRBV5-1 and TRBJ2-7, is KAGVTQTPRYLIKTRGQQVTLSCSPISGHRSVSWYQQTPGQGLQFLFEYFSETQRNKGNFPGRFSGRQFSNSRSEMNVSTLELGDSALYLCASSLGIRDNYEQYFGPGTRLTVT.

This sequence joins TRBV7-9 and TRBJ2-2; TCRdb gives TRBD2 as the D gene, but with no DNA this cannot be confirmed. The CDR3 consists of 14 residues. Germline V lookup: CDR1 SEHNR, CDR2 FQNEAQ (reference sequence). The CDR3 protein is CASSPRTSSGELFF.

V gene TRBV6-1 combines with J gene TRBJ2-7; TCRdb reports TRBD2, a call that lacks DNA to check it against. This CDR3 region has 19 residues. The germline CDR1 and CDR2 sequences are MNHNS and SASEGT. CDR3 sequence reads: CASSQVPSGLAGSAGEQYF.

The V call is TRBV28, the J call TRBJ2-5; with no DNA, the TCRdb D assignment of TRBD1 cannot be verified. CDR3 length: 17 amino acids. The V gene's germline CDR1 is MDHEN and CDR2 SYDVKM. CDR3 sequence reads: CASSSFGAGESKRTQYF.

The chain couples TRBV29-1 to TRBJ2-7; as DNA is missing, the TRBD1 call by TCRdb cannot be tested. The CDR3 is made up of 12 amino acids. In germline, CDR1 is SQVTM, CDR2 ANQGSEA. This CDR3 reads CSVLRTAGEQYF.

This chain uses TRBV12-3 or TRBV12-4 with TRBJ2-7. The CDR3 totals 12 residues. The chain's CDR3 is CASSLGNVKQYF.

The chain is built from TRBV12-3 or TRBV12-4 and TRBJ2-5; with no DNA, the TCRdb D assignment of TRBD1 cannot be verified. This CDR3 contains 16 residues. The CDR3 reads CASSLRRGGGRETQYF.